This T cell receptor beta chain was recovered during a study of PD-1 blockade in classical Hodgkin lymphoma. Assay: immunoSEQ multiplex PCR; the TCRdb copy retains only in-frame clones and omits some. In the table there are about 32,000 clones, 81% of which are singletons. Time point denoted: cycle 4 day 1 (C4D1), after less than seven weeks of nivolumab. Each and every patient relapsed after autologous stem cell transplantation, and patients got differing brentuximab vedotin exposure. The germline gives CDR1 SQVTM, CDR2 ANQGSEA. V lost 4 bases to trimming and J lost 7 bases, with 14 bases between them. The CDR3 contains 13 residues.

The sequence was collected from a human donor with classical Hodgkin lymphoma. The sequenced sample was peripheral blood mononuclear cells (PBMCs), obtained before the fourth cycle of nivolumab. The genes are TRBV29-1 and TRBJ2-1; the D gene is possibly TRBD2 (5 bases). The CDR3 reads CSVGSGKRNEQFF. CDR3 sequence (DNA): TGCAGCGTTGGAAGCGGTAAGAGGAATGAGCAGTTCTTC.